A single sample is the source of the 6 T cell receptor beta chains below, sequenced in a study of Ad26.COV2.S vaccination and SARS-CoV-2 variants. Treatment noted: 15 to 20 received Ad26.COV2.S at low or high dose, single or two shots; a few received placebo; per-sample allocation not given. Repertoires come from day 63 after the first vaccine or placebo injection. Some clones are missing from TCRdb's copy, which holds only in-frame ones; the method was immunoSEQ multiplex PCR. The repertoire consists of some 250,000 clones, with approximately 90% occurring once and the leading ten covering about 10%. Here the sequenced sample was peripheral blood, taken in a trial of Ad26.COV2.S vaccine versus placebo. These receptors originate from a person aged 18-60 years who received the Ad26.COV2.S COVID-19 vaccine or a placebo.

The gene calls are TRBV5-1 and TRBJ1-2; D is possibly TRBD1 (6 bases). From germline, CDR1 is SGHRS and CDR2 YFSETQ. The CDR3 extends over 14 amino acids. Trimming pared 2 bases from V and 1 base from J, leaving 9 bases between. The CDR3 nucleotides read TGCGCCAGCAGCTTTTGGACAGTTAACTATGGCTACACCTTC. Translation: CASSFWTVNYGYTF.

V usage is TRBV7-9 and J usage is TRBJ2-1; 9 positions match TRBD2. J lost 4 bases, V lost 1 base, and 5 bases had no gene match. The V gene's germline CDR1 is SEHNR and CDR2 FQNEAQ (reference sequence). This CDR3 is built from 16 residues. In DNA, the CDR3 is TGTGCCAGCAGCTTAGAAGCGGGAGGCGGTTACAATGAGCAGTTCTTC. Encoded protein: CASSLEAGGGYNEQFF.

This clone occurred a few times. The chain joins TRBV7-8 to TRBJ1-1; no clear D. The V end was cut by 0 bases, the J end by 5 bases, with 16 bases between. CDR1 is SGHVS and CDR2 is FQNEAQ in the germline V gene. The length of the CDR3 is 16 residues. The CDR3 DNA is TGTGCCAGCAGCTTAGCGCTAGGTCCCCTTATAACTGAAGCTTTCTTT. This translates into CASSLALGPLITEAFF.

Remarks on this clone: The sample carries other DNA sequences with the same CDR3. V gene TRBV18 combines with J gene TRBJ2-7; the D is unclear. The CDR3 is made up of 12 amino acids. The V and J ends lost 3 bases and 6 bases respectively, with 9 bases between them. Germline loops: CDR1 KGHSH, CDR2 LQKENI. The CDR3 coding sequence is TGTGCCAGCTCACCTAGCTCTCGCGAGCAGTACTTC. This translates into CASSPSSREQYF. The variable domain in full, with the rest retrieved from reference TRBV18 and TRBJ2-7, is NAGVMQNPRHLVRRRGQEARLRCSPMKGHSHVYWYRQLPEEGLKFMVYLQKENIIDESGMPKERFSAEFPKEGPSILRIQQVVRGDSAAYFCASSPSSREQYFGPGTRLTVT.

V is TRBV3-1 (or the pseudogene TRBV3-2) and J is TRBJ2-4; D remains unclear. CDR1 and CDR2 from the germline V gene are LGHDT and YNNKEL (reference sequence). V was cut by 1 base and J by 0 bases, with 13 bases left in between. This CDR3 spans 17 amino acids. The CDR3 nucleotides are TGTGCCAGCAGCCAAGGGGTGGGTTCCATAGCCAAAAACATTCAGTACTTC. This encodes CASSQGVGSIAKNIQYF.

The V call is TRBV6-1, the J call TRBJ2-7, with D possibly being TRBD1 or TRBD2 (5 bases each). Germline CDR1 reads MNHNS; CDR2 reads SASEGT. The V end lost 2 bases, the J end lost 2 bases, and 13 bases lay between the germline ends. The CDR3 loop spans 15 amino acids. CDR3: CASSEMWDVPYEQYF. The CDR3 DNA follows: TGTGCCAGCAGTGAAATGTGGGACGTCCCCTACGAGCAGTACTTC.